This entry is about one TCR beta chain. As yet, its antigen is unknown. The assay was immunoSEQ multiplex PCR, and TCRdb's table has in-frame clones only and misses some. The sample lists approximately 40,000 clones; around 68% were seen once. Antigen-specific CD4+ T cells were expanded with viral peptide pools in the ViraFEST assay before sequencing. Having been cultured for roughly 11 days, the cells underwent CD4+ T cell isolation. People in the vaccine group had not been infected with SARS-CoV-2 before, and their nucleocapsid antibodies were negative. The sample belongs to a study of vaccination effects on CD4 cells after COVID-19. Study overall: Participants received two doses of either the BNT162b2 or mRNA-1273 vaccine.

This CDR3 contains 16 residues. Germline V gives CDR1 MGHDK, CDR2 SYGVNS. Trimming removed 8 bases at V and 5 bases at J, with 19 bases between. Sequences were derived from CD4+ T cells from PBMCs cultured with SARS-CoV-2 spike peptides, sampled before COVID-19 vaccination. The clonotype originates from a human donor who received a COVID-19 vaccine. The genes are TRBV25-1 and TRBJ1-6; D might be TRBD1 (5 bases). As DNA, the CDR3 is TGTGCCAGCGCCCGCACCCAGGGAAGGAATAATTCACCCCTCCACTTT. Translation: CASARTQGRNNSPLHF.